This T cell receptor beta chain was recorded in a study of memory CD4+ T cells and cytomegalovirus serostatus. The CDR3 spans 14 residues. The method was immunoSEQ multiplex PCR; TCRdb's version includes in-frame clones alone and lacks a portion of them. The sample yields some 46,000 clones, around 77% seen once. The sort gate was single viable CD3+CD4+CD8-CD45RO+ cells for memory CD4+ T cells. The origin of this receptor is an adult in good health and CMV-seronegative. Sequencing was performed on memory CD4+ T cells from blood. The V and J genes are TRBV21-1 and TRBJ1-3. TRBV21-1 represents a pseudogene. The CDR3 protein is CASSKSHSGNTIYF. The CDR3 bases are TGTGCCAGCAGCAAATCTCACTCTGGAAACACCATATATTTT.